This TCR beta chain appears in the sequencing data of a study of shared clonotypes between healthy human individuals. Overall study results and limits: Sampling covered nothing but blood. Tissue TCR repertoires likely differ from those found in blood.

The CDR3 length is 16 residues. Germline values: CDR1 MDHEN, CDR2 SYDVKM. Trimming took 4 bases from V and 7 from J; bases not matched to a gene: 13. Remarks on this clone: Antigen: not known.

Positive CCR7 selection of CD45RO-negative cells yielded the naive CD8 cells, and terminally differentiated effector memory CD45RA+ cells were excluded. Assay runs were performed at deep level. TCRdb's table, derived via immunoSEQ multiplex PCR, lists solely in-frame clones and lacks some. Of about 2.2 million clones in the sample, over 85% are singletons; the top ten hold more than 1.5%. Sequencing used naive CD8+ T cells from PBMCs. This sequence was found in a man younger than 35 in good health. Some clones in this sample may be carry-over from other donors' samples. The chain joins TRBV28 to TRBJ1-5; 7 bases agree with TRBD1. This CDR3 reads CASSSPREGAMQPQHF. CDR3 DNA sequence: TGTGCCAGCAGTTCCCCTCGAGAGGGGGCGATGCAGCCCCAGCATTTT.